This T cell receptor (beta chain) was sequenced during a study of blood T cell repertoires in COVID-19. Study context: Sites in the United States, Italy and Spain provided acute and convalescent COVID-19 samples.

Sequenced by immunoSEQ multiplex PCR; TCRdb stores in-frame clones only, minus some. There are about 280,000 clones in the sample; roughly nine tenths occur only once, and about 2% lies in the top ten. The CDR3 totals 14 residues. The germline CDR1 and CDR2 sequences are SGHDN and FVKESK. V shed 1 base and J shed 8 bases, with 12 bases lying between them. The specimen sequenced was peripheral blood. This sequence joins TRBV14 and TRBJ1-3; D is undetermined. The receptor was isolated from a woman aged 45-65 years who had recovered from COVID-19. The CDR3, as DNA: TGTGCCAGCAGCCAAGTACGAGTCCTCGACACCATATATTTT. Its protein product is CASSQVRVLDTIYF.